The 6 T cell receptor beta chains below were found in one sample sequenced in a study of cytomegalovirus exposure and HLA in healthy donors. The PCR made use of 60 Vbeta and 13 Jbeta primers. The protocol was immunoSEQ multiplex PCR, while the TCRdb copy is restricted to in-frame clones and leaves out a portion. The profile shows roughly 150,000 clones, approximately 80% of them singletons. The sequenced sample was PBMCs. Receptor source: a man aged 25-40 years in good health and CMV-seronegative.

The chain employs TRBV2 and TRBJ1-4; 10 bases match TRBD1. Germline V gives CDR1 SNHLY, CDR2 FYNNEI. The CDR3 has 13 residues. V gave up 9 bases and J gave up 8 bases; unmatched junction bases: 6. The CDR3 sequence is CASRTGGREKLFF. CDR3 nucleotide sequence: TGTGCCAGTAGGACAGGGGGAAGGGAAAAACTGTTTTTT.

The gene calls are TRBV5-4 and TRBJ2-5, with a weak D call TRBD2 (6 bases). Germline CDR1 SGHNT, CDR2 YYREEE (reference sequence). Trimming removed 1 base from V and 1 base from J, with 8 bases in between. The CDR3 runs to 14 residues. The CDR3 DNA reads TGTGCCAGCAGCTTGCCCGGGGGCCAAGAGACCCAGTACTTC. Amino acid sequence: CASSLPGGQETQYF.

V gene TRBV7-9 combines with J gene TRBJ2-5, with 9 bases aligning to TRBD2. Germline lookup yields CDR1 SEHNR and CDR2 FQNEAQ (reference sequence). V was clipped by 3 bases and J by 5 bases; unmatched bases: 7. CDR3 size: 15 residues. CDR3 sequence reads: CASSFGGRGGETQYF. The CDR3 coding sequence is TGTGCCAGCAGCTTCGGCGGGAGGGGCGGGGAGACCCAGTACTTC. Full variable domain (remainder filled in from reference TRBV7-9 and TRBJ2-5): DTGVSQNPRHKITKRGQNVTFRCDPISEHNRLYWYRQTLGQGPEFLTYFQNEAQLEKSRLLSDRFSAERPKGSFSTLEIQRTEQGDSAMYLCASSFGGRGGETQYFGPGTRLLVL.

CDR3 nucleotide sequence: TGTGCCAGCAGCCCCTCGGCGGGGGACAGGGCACGTTCTGGTCGCACAGATACGCAGTATTTT. It translates to CASSPSAGDRARSGRTDTQYF. The rearrangement uses TRBV4-2 and TRBJ2-3, with 9 bases aligning to TRBD1. The V segment lost 4 bases and the J segment 1 base; nucleotides outside the gene matches: 21. Per the germline V gene, CDR1 is LGHNA and CDR2 is YNFKEQ. CDR3 length equals 21 residues.

The rearrangement uses TRBV25-1 and TRBJ2-3; 7 nucleotides agree with TRBD2. The CDR3 length is 16 residues. Germline V gives CDR1 MGHDK, CDR2 SYGVNS. V lost 0 bases, J lost 2 bases, and 5 bases stayed unmatched. CDR3 region: CASSEYGSGHTDTQYF. Written as DNA, the CDR3 is TGTGCCAGCAGTGAATATGGTAGCGGGCACACAGATACGCAGTATTTT.

The chain links TRBV5-6 to TRBJ2-1, with a tentative D call TRBD2 (7 bases). There are 15 residues in the CDR3. In germline, CDR1 is SGHDT, CDR2 YYEEEE. Trimming took off 5 bases at V and 6 bases at J, with 18 bases between the two ends. The CDR3 region has the DNA TGTGCCAGCAGACGACCGGGGGGCACTTTCAATGAGCAGTTCTTC. This gives the protein CASRRPGGTFNEQFF.